These T cell receptor beta chains were read from a single sample in a study of cytomegalovirus exposure and HLA in healthy donors. Using immunoSEQ multiplex PCR, the repertoire was profiled, and TCRdb retains in-frame clones only, with some absent. This table has 100,000 or so clones, 74% appearing once. Sequencing used PBMCs. Receptors were obtained from a man aged 50 to 59 in good health and CMV-seropositive. Both conserved end residues are part of each CDR3. Each record gives: clone size, J gene, D gene, V gene, CDR3 protein, CDR3 DNA. A D gene is named only where the DNA matches it firmly. Clone size is given for some rows only: seen once, a few or many times, or a class if the clone is expanded.

-	TRBJ1-1	TRBD1	TRBV6-5	CASSFPTGGSNTEAFF	TGTGCCAGCAGTTTCCCGACAGGGGGGTCAAACACTGAAGCTTTCTTT
once	TRBJ1-1	-	TRBV30	CAWSVPRMNTEAFF	TGTGCCTGGAGTGTGCCGAGAATGAACACTGAAGCTTTCTTT
-	TRBJ1-6	-	TRBV19	CASSPRVSPNSPLHF	TGTGCCAGTAGCCCCAGGGTTTCCCCAAATTCACCCCTCCACTTT
medium-sized	TRBJ2-1	-	TRBV2	CASSGSQGPGDEQFF	TGTGCCAGCAGTGGGAGTCAGGGGCCTGGGGATGAGCAGTTCTTC
-	TRBJ2-7	TRBD1	TRBV6-1	CATIHRGLAYEQYF	TGTGCCACCATCCACAGGGGGCTGGCCTACGAGCAGTACTTC
-	TRBJ2-2	-	TRBV11-2	CASSLRPSATNTGELFF	TGTGCCAGCAGCTTACGGCCTAGCGCGACGAACACCGGGGAGCTGTTTTTT
-	TRBJ2-1	TRBD1	TRBV14	CASSPWTGGNEQFF	TGTGCCAGCAGCCCCTGGACAGGTGGGAATGAGCAGTTCTTC
once	TRBJ2-7	TRBD2	TRBV30	CAWSRPGTSGPYEQYF	TGTGCCTGGAGCAGACCCGGGACTAGCGGACCCTACGAGCAGTACTTC
-	TRBJ1-5	-	TRBV12-5	CASGLYDRFYSNQPQHF	TGTGCTAGTGGTTTGTACGACAGGTTTTATAGCAATCAGCCCCAGCATTTT
once	TRBJ1-2	-	TRBV6-1	CAPPQGLYGYTF	TGTGCCCCCCCCCAGGGTCTCTATGGCTACACCTTC
few	TRBJ1-6	-	TRBV6-6	CASSPGFPPLHF	TGTGCCAGCAGCCCAGGGTTTCCACCCCTCCACTTT
-	TRBJ2-7	TRBD2	TRBV30	CAWGVGSGGYEQYF	TGTGCCTGGGGGGTCGGTAGCGGGGGCTACGAGCAGTACTTC
-	TRBJ1-1	-	TRBV19	CASVLGGTEAFF	TGTGCCAGTGTATTGGGGGGCACTGAAGCTTTCTTT
once	TRBJ1-2	-	TRBV7-8	CASSLRLQGTGGYTF	TGCGCCAGCAGCTTACGTCTTCAGGGAACTGGGGGCTACACCTTC
few	TRBJ2-7	TRBD2	TRBV2	CASSVAGGLSYEQYF	TGTGCCAGCAGTGTAGCGGGAGGGCTGTCCTACGAGCAGTACTTC
-	TRBJ2-4	-	TRBV14	CASSQEREGAGAKNIQYF	TGTGCCAGCAGCCAAGAACGGGAAGGGGCGGGGGCCAAAAACATTCAGTACTTC
-	TRBJ2-5	TRBD2	TRBV9	CASSARGLAGDDQETQYF	TGTGCCAGCAGCGCCCGAGGACTAGCGGGGGATGATCAAGAGACCCAGTACTTC